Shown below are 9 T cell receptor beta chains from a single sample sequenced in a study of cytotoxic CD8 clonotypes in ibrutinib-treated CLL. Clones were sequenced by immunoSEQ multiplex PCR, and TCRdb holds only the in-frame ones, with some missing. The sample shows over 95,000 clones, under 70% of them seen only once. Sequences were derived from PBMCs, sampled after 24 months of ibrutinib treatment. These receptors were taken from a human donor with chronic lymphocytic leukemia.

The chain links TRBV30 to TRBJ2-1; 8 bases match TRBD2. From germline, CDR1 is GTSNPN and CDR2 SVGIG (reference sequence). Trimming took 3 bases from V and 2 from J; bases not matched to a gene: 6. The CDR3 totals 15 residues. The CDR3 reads CAWRGGGLPYNEQFF. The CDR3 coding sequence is TGTGCCTGGAGGGGCGGGGGGCTCCCCTACAATGAGCAGTTCTTC.

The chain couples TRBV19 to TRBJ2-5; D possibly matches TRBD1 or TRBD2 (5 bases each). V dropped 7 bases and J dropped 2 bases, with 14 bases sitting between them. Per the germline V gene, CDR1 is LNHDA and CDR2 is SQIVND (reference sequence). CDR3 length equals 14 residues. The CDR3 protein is CASTARDRQETQYF. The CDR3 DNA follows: TGTGCCAGTACCGCTAGGGACCGGCAAGAGACCCAGTACTTC. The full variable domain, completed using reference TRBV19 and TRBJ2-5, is DGGITQSPKYLFRKEGQNVTLSCEQNLNHDAMYWYRQDPGQGLRLIYYSQIVNDFQKGDIAEGYSVSREKKESFPLTVTSAQKNPTAFYLCASTARDRQETQYFGPGTRLLVL.

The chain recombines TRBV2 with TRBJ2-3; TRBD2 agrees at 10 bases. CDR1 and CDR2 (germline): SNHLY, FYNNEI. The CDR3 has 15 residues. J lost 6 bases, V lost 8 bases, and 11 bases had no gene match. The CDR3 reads CASLPSGGPGDTQYF. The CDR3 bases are TGTGCCAGCTTGCCTAGCGGGGGCCCTGGGGATACGCAGTATTTT.

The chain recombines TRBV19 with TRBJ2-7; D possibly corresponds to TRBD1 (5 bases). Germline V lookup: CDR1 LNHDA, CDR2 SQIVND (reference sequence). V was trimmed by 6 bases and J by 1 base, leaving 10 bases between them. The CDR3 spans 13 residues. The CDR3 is CASRRSGSYEQYF. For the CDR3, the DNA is TGTGCCAGTAGGAGATCAGGGTCCTACGAGCAGTACTTC.

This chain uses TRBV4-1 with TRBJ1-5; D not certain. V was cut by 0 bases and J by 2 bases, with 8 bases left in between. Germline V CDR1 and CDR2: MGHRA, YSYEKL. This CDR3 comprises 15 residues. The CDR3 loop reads CASSQDVQRNQPQHF. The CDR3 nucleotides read TGCGCCAGCAGCCAAGACGTGCAGCGCAATCAGCCCCAGCATTTT.

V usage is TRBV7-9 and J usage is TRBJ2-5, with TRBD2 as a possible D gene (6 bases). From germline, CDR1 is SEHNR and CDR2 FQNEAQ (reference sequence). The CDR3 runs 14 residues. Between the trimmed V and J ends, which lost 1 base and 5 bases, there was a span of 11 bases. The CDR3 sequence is CASSLVASAETQYF. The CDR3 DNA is TGTGCCAGCAGCTTAGTTGCTAGCGCGGAGACCCAGTACTTC. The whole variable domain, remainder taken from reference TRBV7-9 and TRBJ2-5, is DTGVSQNPRHKITKRGQNVTFRCDPISEHNRLYWYRQTLGQGPEFLTYFQNEAQLEKSRLLSDRFSAERPKGSFSTLEIQRTEQGDSAMYLCASSLVASAETQYFGPGTRLLVL.

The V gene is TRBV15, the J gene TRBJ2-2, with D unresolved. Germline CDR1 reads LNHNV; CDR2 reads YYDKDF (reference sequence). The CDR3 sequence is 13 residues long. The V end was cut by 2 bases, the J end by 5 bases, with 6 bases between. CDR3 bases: TGTGCCACCAGCAGACAGGAAACCGGGGAGCTGTTTTTT. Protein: CATSRQETGELFF.

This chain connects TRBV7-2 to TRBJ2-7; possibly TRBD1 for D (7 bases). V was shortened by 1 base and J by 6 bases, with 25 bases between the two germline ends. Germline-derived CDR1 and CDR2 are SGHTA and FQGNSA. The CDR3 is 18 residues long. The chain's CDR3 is CASSLEGSGGGAVREQYF. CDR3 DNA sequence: TGTGCCAGCAGCTTAGAAGGTAGTGGAGGGGGCGCCGTCCGCGAGCAGTACTTC.

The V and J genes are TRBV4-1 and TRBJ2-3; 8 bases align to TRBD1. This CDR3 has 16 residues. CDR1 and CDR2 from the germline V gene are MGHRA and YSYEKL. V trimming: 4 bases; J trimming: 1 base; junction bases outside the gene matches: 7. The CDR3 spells CASSREVTGGTDTQYF. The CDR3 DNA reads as TGCGCCAGCAGCCGAGAGGTGACAGGGGGCACAGATACGCAGTATTTT.